This TCR beta chain was recovered during a study of blood T cells in healthy people across ages (dated by TCRdb to about 2015). General notes on the study: Template switching captured roughly one uniquely barcoded TCR beta cDNA molecule per two T cells in model experiments. Age-related changes in TCR beta repertoire diversity were measured in the study by deep sequencing normalized with unique cDNA molecular identifiers. Donors were grouped into four age groups: young (average approximately 16 years), middle-aged (39), aged (roughly 62) and long-lived (approximately 75). For two donors (one aged 18 to 29 and one aged 80 or older), the study analyzed two additional independent replicas of 1 million unique cDNA reads from the same blood draw. Study-wide findings and limitations: Estimates of total diversity from one million sequenced T cells were regarded as lower bounds and underestimates. The percentage of naive T cells measured by flow cytometry correlated strongly with observed TCR beta diversity. Donor CMV infection status was unknown, potentially confounding age-related changes in expanded clonotypes. Bulk unsorted PBMC profiling prevented conclusive comparison of naive and antigen-experienced compartments. Compared with the aged group, the long-lived group had more naive CD4+ T cells, fewer expanded clones and increased TCR diversity, suggesting age selection. Observed TCR beta diversity per million T cells fell roughly linearly with age, and a significant reduction was already apparent by age around 36.

Libraries were made using 5' RACE. The sequencer was an Illumina HiSeq 2500. The second PCR ran for roughly 6 to 11 cycles and used a J-beta primer mix along with a sample-barcoded 5' primer. A template-switch 5' adaptor carrying 12 random nucleotides introduced a unique molecular identifier onto each TCR beta cDNA molecule. At least 2.5 million CDR3-containing paired-end reads were obtained from each sample. The Mint cDNA synthesis kit, primed by a TRBC-specific oligonucleotide, was used to synthesize first-strand cDNA from all RNA. After uracil-DNA glycosylase treatment, a first 18-cycle PCR used universal primers M1SS and BC2_uni_R on all cDNA. On the authors' methods: For normalization, 1 million high-quality reads were randomly selected from each sample, with every read carrying a distinct molecular identifier. Reads sharing molecular identifiers were discarded rather than binned into consensus sequences. CDR3 identification, clonotype clustering and error correction used MiTCR with a Q25 quality threshold and the strictest error-elimination algorithm. Lower-bound total TCR beta diversity was estimated with a nonparametric unseen species model using Euler transformation. Using fastp trimming at Q25 and MiXCR clonotype assembly, TCRdb reanalyzed the public sequencing data and kept in-frame beta chains. Each CDR3 protein appears once, grouped with its most common genes and DNA. These V and J calls rely on TCRdb rather than the paper's analysis. The sample table holds approximately 900,000 distinct CDR3 sequences, of which almost 30% were seen once. The ten largest clones take up around 9.6% of the sample.

According to the germline V gene, CDR1 reads SGHRS and CDR2 reads YFSETQ. The CDR3 spans 14 residues, from the cysteine through the phenylalanine. Only the CDR3 portion is preserved as DNA: 42 bases, with reading frame beginning at the first base. Trimming takes 1 base from V and 5 bases from J, and the germline ends sit 12 bases apart. Systemically healthy Caucasian individuals from Russia, 39 in total and aged about 6 to 90 years, were included as donors. Around 9.7 milliliters of peripheral blood were collected from each donor into EDTA-treated Vacutainer tubes. PBMCs were isolated by Ficoll-Paque density-gradient centrifugation, with at least 6.5 million obtained per sample. Trizol reagent was used to extract total RNA from PBMCs, with at least 6 micrograms per sample. For every donor, an aliquot of PBMCs went through flow cytometry to measure the percentages of naive CD45RAhigh/CD27high T cells.

This clonotype occurred many times. Its antigen is still unknown. One base away there is no much larger clone; base qualities are not given. The same sample was also studied in work on T cells of mothers and their children. The second publication reports: Nine systemically healthy Caucasian individuals, comprising three mothers and their six children, were included as donors. cDNA synthesis consumed the entire amount of extracted RNA, loaded at approximately 1.6 ug RNA in each 15 ul reaction. Sample barcodes and 2-4 random nucleotides were added via the M1S primer in the second PCR. Over 9.5 million TCR beta CDR3 reads were obtained for each mother, and 2.7 million or so reads were obtained for each child. Thymic selection similarly shapes TCR recombination output in related and unrelated pairs, with minor effect from inherited differences. Related mother-child pairs always showed normalized repertoire overlap that was slightly higher than in unrelated mother-child pairs, though the difference was never significant. With a sensitivity of about 100 clones per million clonotypes, no persistent microchimeric T cell clones were detected. Deep NGS was used in the study to compare the TCR beta repertoires of mothers and children and to look for features that separate related mother-child pairs from unrelated individuals. On average, the children were about 12 +/- 4 years old, while the mothers were about 40 +/- 4 years old. After adapter ligation with NEBNext reagents, the libraries were sequenced on Illumina HiSeq 2000 with 100+100 nt paired-end reads. Mother and child libraries were prepared a month apart and sequenced in separate runs to prevent cross-contamination. For each donor, between roughly 450,000 and 2,100,000 distinct TCR beta clonotypes were identified. Naive TCR beta clonotypes were estimated from low-frequency clonotypes matched to each donor's FACS-determined naive share, without sorting.

This sequence uses TRBV5-1 and TRBJ1-2, with an unclear D gene assignment. The sequencing sample was made of blood. This TCR was sampled from a woman in her thirties or forties in good health. Here the CDR3 is given as CASSLSGDRYGYTF. The nucleotides read TGCGCCAGCAGCTTGAGTGGGGATCGGTATGGCTACACCTTC.